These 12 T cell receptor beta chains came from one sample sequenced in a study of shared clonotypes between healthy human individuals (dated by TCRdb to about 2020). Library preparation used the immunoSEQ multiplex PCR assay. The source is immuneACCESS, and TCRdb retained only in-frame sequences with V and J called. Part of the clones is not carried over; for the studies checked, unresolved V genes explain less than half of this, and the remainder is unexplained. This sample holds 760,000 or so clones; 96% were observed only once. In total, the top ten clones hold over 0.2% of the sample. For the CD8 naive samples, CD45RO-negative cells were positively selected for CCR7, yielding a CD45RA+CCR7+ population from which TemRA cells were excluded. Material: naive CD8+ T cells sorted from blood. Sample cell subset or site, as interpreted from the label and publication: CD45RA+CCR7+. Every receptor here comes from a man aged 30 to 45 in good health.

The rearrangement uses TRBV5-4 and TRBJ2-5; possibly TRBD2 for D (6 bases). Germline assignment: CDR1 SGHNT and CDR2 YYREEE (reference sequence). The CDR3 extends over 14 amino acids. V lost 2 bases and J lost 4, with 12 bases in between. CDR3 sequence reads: CASSFGGVSETQYF. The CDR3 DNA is TGTGCCAGCAGCTTCGGGGGAGTCTCAGAGACCCAGTACTTC.

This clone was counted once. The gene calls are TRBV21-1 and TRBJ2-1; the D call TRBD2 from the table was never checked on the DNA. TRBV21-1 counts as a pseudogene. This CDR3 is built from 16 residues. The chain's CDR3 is CASSKALYWLYNEQFF. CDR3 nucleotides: TGTGCCAGCAGCAAAGCGCTTTACTGGTTATACAATGAGCAGTTCTTC.

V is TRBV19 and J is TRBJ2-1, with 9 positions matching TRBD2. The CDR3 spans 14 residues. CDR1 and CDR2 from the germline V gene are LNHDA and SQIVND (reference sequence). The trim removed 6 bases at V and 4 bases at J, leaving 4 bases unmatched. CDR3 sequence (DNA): TGTGCCAGTAGGGTAGCGGGGGCGTACAATGAGCAGTTCTTC. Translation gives CASRVAGAYNEQFF.

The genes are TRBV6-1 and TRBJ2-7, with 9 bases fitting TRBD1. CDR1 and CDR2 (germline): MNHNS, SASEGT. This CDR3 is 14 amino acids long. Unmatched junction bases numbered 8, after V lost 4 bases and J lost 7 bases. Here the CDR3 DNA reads TGTGCCAGCAGTGTTCCGGGACAGGGCCGGGAGCAGTACTTC. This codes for CASSVPGQGREQYF.

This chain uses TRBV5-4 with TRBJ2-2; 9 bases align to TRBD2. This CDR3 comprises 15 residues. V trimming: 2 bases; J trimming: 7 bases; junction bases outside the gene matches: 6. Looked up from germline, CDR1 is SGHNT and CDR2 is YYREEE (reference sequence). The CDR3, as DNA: TGTGCCAGCAGCTTTGCGGGAGGGCCTAGCGGGGAGCTGTTTTTT. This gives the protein CASSFAGGPSGELFF.

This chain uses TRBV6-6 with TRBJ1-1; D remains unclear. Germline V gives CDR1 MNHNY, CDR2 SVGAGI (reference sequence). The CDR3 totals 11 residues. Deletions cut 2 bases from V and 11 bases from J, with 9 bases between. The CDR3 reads CASSYREVAFF. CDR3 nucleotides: TGTGCCAGCAGTTACAGAGAGGTCGCTTTCTTT.

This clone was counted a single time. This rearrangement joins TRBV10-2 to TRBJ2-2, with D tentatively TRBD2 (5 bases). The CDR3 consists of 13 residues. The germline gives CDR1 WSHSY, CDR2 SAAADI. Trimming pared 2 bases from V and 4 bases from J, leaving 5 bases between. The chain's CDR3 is CASSELATGELFF. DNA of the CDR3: TGCGCCAGCAGTGAGCTAGCCACCGGGGAGCTGTTTTTT.

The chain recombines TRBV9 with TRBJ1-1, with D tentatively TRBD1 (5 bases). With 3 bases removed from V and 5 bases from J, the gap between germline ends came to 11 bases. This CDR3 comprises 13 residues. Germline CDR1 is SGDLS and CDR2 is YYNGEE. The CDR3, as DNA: TGTGCCAGCAGCGCCGGGACTCAAACTGAAGCTTTCTTT. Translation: CASSAGTQTEAFF.

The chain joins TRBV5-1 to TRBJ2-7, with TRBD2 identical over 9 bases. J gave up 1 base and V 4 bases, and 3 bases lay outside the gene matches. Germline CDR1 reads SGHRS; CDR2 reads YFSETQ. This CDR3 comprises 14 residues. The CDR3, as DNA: TGCGCCAGCAGCCCCAGCGGGAGGTCCTACGAGCAGTACTTC. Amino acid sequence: CASSPSGRSYEQYF.

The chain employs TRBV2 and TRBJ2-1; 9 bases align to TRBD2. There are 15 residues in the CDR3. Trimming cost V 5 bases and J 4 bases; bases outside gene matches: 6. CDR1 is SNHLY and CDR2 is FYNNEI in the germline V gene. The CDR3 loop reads CASSPGTSLYNEQFF. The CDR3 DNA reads TGTGCCAGCAGTCCCGGGACTAGCCTTTACAATGAGCAGTTCTTC.

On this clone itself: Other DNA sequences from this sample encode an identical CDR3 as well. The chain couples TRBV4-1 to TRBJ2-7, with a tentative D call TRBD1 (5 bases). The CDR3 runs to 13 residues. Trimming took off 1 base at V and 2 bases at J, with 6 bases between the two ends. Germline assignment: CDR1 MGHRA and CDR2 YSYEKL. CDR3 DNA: TGCGCCAGCAGCCAAGGACAGACCTACGAGCAGTACTTC. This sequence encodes CASSQGQTYEQYF.

CDR3: CASTQLGDFSYEQYF. Here the CDR3 DNA reads TGTGCCAGCACCCAACTGGGGGATTTCTCCTACGAGCAGTACTTC. This chain connects TRBV27 to TRBJ2-7, with D tentatively TRBD1 or TRBD2 (5 bases each). Germline V gene lookup returns CDR1 MNHEY and CDR2 SMNVEV (reference sequence). V lost 7 bases, J lost 0 bases, and 16 bases lay in between. The CDR3 loop spans 15 amino acids.